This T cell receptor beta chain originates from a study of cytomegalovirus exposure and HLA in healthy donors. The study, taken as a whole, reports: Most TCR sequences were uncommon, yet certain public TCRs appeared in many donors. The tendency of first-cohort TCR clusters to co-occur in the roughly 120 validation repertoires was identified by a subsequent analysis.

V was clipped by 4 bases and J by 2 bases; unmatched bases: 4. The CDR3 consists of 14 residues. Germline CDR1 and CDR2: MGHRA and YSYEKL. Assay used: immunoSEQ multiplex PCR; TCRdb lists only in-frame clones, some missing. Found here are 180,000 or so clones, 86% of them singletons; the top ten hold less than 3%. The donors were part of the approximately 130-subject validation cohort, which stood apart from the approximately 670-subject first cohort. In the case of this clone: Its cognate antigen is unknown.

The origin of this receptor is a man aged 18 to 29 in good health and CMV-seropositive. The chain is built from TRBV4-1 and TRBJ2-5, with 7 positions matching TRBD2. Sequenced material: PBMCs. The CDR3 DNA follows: TGCGCCAGCAGCCCCCGGGGGGTTCAAGAGACCCAGTACTTC. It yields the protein CASSPRGVQETQYF.